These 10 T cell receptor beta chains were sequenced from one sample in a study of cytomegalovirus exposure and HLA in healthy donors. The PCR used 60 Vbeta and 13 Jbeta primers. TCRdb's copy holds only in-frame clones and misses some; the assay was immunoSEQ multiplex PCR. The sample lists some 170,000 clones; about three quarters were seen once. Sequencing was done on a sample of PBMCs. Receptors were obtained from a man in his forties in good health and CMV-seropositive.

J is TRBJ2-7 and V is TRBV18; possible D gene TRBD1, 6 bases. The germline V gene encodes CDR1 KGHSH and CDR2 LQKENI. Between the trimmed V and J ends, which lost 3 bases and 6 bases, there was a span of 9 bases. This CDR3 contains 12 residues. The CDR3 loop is CASSPDSSEQYF. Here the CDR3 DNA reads TGTGCCAGCTCACCGGACAGCTCCGAGCAGTACTTC.

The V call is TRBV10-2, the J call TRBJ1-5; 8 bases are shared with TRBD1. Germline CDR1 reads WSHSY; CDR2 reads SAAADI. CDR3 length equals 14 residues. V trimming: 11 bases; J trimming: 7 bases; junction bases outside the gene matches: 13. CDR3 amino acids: CASQGGRGLQPQHF. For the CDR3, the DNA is TGCGCCTCCCAGGGGGGCAGGGGGCTACAGCCCCAGCATTTT.

CDR3 region: CASSKRLAGVLNEQFF. The CDR3 DNA reads TGCGCCAGCAGCAAGAGACTAGCGGGAGTACTCAATGAGCAGTTCTTC. The rearrangement uses TRBV5-1 and TRBJ2-1; 12 nucleotides agree with TRBD2. Germline lookup yields CDR1 SGHRS and CDR2 YFSETQ. This CDR3 is built from 16 residues. Germline trimming cut 4 bases from V and 6 bases from J; bases unmatched to any gene: 8.

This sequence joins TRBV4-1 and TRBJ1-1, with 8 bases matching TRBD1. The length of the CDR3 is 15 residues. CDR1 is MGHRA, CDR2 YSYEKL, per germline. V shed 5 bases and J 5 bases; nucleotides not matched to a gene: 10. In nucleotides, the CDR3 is TGCGCCAGCAGCGCTAGACAGGGGCGGAGGACTGAAGCTTTCTTT. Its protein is CASSARQGRRTEAFF.

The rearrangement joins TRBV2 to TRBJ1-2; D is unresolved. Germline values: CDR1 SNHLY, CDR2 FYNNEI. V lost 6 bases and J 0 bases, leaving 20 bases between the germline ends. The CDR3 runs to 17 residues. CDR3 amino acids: CASSRSEVAVTNYGYTF. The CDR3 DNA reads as TGTGCCAGCAGCCGATCGGAGGTGGCAGTCACTAACTATGGCTACACCTTC.

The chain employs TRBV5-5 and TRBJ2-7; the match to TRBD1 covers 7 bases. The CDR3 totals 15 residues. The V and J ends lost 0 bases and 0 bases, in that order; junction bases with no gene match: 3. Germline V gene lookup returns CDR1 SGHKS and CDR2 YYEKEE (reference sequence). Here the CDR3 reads CASSLDAGGSYEQYF. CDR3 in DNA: TGTGCCAGCAGCTTGGACGCAGGGGGCTCCTACGAGCAGTACTTC. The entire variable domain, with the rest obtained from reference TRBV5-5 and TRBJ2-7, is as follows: DAGVTQSPTHLIKTRGQQVTLRCSPISGHKSVSWYQQVLGQGPQFIFQYYEKEERGRGNFPDRFSARQFPNYSSELNVNALLLGDSALYLCASSLDAGGSYEQYFGPGTRLTVT.

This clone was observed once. The CDR3 DNA reads as TGTGCCAGCTCCCCGTTTAGCGGGGATAGCACAGATACGCAGTATTTT. This sequence encodes CASSPFSGDSTDTQYF. This rearrangement joins TRBV9 to TRBJ2-3; 8 nucleotides line up with TRBD2. V lost 7 bases, J lost 0 bases, and 10 bases stayed unmatched. The CDR3 consists of 16 residues. Germline V gives CDR1 SGDLS, CDR2 YYNGEE.

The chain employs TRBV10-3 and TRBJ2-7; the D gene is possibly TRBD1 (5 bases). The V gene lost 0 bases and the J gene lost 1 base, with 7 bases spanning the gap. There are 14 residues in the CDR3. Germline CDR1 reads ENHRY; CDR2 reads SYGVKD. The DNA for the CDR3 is TGTGCCATCAGTGAGTCTGCAGGGTCCTACGAGCAGTACTTC. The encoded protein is CAISESAGSYEQYF.

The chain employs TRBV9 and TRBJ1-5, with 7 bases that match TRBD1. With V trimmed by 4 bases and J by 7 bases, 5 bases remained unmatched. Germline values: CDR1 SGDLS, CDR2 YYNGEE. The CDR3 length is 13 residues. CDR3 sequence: CASSPGGRQPQHF. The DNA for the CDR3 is TGTGCCAGCAGCCCAGGGGGTCGGCAGCCCCAGCATTTT.

The CDR3 region is CASSPERTGKNIQYF. CDR3 nucleotide sequence: TGTGCCAGCAGCCCGGAGCGGACAGGCAAAAACATTCAGTACTTC. The chain joins TRBV5-6 to TRBJ2-4; 7 nucleotides align to TRBD1. With V trimmed by 4 bases and J by 3 bases, 7 bases remained unmatched. Germline assignment: CDR1 SGHDT and CDR2 YYEEEE. The CDR3 extends over 15 amino acids. Filled out from reference TRBV5-6 and TRBJ2-4, the complete variable domain reads DAGVTQSPTHLIKTRGQQVTLRCSPKSGHDTVSWYQQALGQGPQFIFQYYEEEERQRGNFPDRFSGHQFPNYSSELNVNALLLGDSALYLCASSPERTGKNIQYFGAGTRLSVL.